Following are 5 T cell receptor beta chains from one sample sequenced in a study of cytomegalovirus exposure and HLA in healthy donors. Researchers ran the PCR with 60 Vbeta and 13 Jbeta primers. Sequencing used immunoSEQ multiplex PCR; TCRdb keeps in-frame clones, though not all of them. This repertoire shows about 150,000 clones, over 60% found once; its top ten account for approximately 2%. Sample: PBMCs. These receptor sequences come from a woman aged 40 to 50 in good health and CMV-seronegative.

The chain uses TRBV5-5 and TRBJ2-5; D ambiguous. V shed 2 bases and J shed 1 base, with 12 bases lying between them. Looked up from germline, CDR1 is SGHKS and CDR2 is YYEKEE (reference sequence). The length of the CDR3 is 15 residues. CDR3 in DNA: TGTGCCAGCAGCTTTTCGTGGGCCGTCCAAGAGACCCAGTACTTC. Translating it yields CASSFSWAVQETQYF.

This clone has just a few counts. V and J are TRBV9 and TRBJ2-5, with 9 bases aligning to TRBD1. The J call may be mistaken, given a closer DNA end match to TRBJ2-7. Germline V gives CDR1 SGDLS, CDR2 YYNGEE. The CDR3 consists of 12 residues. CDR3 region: CASSGTGDEQYF. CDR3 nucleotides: TGTGCCAGCAGCGGGACAGGGGACGAGCAGTACTTC.

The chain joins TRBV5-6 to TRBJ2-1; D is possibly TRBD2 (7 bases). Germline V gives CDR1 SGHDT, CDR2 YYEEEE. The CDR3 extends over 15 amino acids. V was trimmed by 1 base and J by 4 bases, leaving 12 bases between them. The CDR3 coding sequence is TGTGCCAGCAGCTTGTCGGGGGGCAGGTACAATGAGCAGTTCTTC. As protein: CASSLSGGRYNEQFF.

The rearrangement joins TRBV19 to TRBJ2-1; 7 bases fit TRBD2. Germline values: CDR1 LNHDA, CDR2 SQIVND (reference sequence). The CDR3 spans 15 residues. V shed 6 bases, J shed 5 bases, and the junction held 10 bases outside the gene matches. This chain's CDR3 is CASSPWEGLDNEQFF. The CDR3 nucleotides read TGTGCCAGTAGCCCTTGGGAGGGCCTCGACAATGAGCAGTTCTTC. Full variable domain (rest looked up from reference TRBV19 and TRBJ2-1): DGGITQSPKYLFRKEGQNVTLSCEQNLNHDAMYWYRQDPGQGLRLIYYSQIVNDFQKGDIAEGYSVSREKKESFPLTVTSAQKNPTAFYLCASSPWEGLDNEQFFGPGTRLTVL.

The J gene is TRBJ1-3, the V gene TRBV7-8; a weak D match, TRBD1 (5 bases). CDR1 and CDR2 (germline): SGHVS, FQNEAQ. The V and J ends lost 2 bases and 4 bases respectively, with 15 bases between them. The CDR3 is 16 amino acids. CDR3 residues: CASSLSQSRGGNTIYF. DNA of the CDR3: TGTGCCAGCAGCTTATCCCAATCAAGGGGCGGAAACACCATATATTTT.